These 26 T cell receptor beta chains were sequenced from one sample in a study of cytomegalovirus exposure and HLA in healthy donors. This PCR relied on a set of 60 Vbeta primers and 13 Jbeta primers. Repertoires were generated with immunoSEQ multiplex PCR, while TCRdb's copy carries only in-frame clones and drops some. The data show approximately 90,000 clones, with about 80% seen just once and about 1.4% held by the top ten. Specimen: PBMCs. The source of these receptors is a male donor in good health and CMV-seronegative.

The CDR3 DNA sequence: TGTGCCAGCAGCTTATTAGGGGGTCCGAGGACCGGGGAGCTGTTTTTT. This gives the protein CASSLLGGPRTGELFF. The genes are TRBV7-2 and TRBJ2-2, with D possibly being TRBD1 (6 bases). CDR3 length: 16 residues. V lost 2 bases, J lost 5 bases, and 15 bases lay in between. CDR1 and CDR2 from the germline V gene are SGHTA and FQGNSA.

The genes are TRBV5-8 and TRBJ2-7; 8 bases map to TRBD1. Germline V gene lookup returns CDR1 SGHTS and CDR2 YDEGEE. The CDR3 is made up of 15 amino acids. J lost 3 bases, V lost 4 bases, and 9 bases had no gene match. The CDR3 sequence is CASSQILQGGYEQYF. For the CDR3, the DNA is TGTGCCAGCAGCCAAATATTACAGGGGGGCTACGAGCAGTACTTC.

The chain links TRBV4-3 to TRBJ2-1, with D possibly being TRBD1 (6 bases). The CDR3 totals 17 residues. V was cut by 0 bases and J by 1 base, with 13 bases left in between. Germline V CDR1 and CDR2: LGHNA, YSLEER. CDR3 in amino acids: CASSQDRGFGSYNEQFF. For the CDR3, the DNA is TGCGCCAGCAGCCAAGATAGGGGGTTCGGGTCCTACAATGAGCAGTTCTTC.

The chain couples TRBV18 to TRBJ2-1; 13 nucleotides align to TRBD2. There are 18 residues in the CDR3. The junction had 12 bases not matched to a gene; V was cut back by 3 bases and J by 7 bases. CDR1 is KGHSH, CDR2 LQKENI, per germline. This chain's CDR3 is CASSPGLAGAFGGNEQFF. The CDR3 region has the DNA TGTGCCAGCTCACCCGGACTAGCGGGAGCTTTCGGGGGGAATGAGCAGTTCTTC.

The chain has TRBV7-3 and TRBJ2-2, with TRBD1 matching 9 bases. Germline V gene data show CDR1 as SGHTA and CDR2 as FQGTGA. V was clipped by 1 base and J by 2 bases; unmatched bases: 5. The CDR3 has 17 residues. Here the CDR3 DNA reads TGTGCCAGCAGCTTAAGGACAGGGGCGACCAACACCGGGGAGCTGTTTTTT. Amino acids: CASSLRTGATNTGELFF.

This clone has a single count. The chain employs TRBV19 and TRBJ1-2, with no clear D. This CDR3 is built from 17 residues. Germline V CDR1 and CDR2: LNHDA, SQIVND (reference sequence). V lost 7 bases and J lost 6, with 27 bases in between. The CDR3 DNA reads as TGTGCCAGTACCACTTTGGAGAGTCGGGGTATTATACATGGCTACACCTTC. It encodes CASTTLESRGIIHGYTF.

CDR3 in DNA: TGTGCCAGCAGCTTAACTGGACTAGCGGGGGACCGAGAGCAGTTCTTC. Its protein product is CASSLTGLAGDREQFF. J is TRBJ2-1 and V is TRBV7-3, with 13 bases matching TRBD2. The CDR3 sequence is 16 residues long. Germline V gene sequence: CDR1 SGHTA, CDR2 FQGTGA. V was pared by 0 bases and J by 10 bases, with 6 bases of the junction left unmatched.

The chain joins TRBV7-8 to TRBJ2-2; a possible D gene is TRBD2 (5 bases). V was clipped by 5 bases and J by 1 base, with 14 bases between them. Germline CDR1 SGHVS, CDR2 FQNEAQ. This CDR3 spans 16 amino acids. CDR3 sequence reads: CASSIRRTENTGELFF. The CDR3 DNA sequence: TGTGCCAGCAGCATCAGGAGGACCGAGAACACCGGGGAGCTGTTTTTT.

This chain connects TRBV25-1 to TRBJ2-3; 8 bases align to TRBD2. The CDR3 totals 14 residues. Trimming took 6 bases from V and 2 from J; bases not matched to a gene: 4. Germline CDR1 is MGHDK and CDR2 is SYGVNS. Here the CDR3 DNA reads TGTGCCAGCAGCGGGGGGGCCGACACAGATACGCAGTATTTT. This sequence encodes CASSGGADTDTQYF.

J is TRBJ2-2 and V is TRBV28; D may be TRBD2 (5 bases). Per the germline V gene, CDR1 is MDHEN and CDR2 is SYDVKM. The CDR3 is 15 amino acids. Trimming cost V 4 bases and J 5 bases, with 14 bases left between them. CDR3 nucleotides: TGTGCCAGCAGTTACCGCTTGGGAGAGACCGGGGAGCTGTTTTTT. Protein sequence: CASSYRLGETGELFF.

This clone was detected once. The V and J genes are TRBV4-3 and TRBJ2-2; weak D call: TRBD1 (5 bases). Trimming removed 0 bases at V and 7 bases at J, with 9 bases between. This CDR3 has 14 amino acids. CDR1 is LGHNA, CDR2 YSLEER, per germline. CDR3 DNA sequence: TGCGCCAGCAGCCAAGATCAGGGTGTCGGGGAGCTGTTTTTT. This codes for CASSQDQGVGELFF.

The CDR3 sequence: CASFGVREDYGYTF. CDR3 bases: TGTGCCAGCTTCGGAGTGCGAGAAGACTATGGCTACACCTTC. The V call is TRBV2, the J call TRBJ1-2; D remains ambiguous. V lost 8 bases and J 3 bases, leaving 16 bases between the germline ends. Germline lookup yields CDR1 SNHLY and CDR2 FYNNEI. The CDR3 contains 14 residues.

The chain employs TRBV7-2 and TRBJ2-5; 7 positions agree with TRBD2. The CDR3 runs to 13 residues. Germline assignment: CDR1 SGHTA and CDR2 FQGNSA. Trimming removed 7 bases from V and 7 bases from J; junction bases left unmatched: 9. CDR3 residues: CASTPSGGGTQYF. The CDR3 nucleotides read TGTGCCAGCACCCCGAGCGGCGGGGGGACCCAGTACTTC.

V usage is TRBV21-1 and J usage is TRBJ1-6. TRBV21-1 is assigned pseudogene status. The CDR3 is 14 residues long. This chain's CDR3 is CASSKGEAHSPLHF. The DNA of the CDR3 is TGTGCCAGCAGCAAGGGAGAAGCCCACTCACCCCTCCACTTT.

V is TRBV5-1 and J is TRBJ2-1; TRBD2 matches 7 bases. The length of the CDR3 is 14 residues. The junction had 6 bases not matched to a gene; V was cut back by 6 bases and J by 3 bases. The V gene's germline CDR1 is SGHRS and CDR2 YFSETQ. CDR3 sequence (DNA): TGCGCCAGCAACGCGGGAGATAACTACAATGAGCAGTTCTTC. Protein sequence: CASNAGDNYNEQFF.

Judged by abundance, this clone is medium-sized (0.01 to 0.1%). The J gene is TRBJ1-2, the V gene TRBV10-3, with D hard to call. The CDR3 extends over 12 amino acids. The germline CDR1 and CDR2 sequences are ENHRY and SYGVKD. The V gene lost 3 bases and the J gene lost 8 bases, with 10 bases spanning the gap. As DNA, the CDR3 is TGTGCCATCAGTGATGCCGGGGTGGGCTACACCTTC. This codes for CAISDAGVGYTF.

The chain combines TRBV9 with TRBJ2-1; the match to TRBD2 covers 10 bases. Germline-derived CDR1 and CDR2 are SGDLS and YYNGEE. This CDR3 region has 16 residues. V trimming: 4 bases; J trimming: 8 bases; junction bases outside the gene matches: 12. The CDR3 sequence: CASSIPGLAERDEQFF. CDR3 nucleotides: TGTGCCAGCAGCATCCCCGGACTAGCGGAGCGCGATGAGCAGTTCTTC.

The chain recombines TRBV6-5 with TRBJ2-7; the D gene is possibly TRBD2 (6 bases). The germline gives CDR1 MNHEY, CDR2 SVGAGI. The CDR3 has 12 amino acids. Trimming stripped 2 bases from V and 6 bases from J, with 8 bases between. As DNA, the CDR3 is TGTGCCAGCAGTTACGGGGGGAGCGAGCAGTACTTC. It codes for CASSYGGSEQYF.

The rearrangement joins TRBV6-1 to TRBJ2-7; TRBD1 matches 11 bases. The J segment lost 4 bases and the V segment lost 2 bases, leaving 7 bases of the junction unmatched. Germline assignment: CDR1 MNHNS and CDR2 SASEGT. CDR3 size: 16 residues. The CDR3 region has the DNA TGTGCCAGCAGTGAAATAAGGACAGGGGGCGCGTACGAGCAGTACTTC. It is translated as CASSEIRTGGAYEQYF.

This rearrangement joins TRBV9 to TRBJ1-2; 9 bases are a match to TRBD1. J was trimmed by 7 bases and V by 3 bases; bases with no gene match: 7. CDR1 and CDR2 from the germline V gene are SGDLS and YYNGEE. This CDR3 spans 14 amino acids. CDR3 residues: CASSAGTGFGGYTF. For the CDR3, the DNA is TGTGCCAGCAGCGCAGGGACAGGGTTCGGTGGCTACACCTTC.

The DNA of the CDR3 is TGTGCCAGCAGTTTATCGACAGGTCCGAATTCACCCCTCCACTTT. This encodes CASSLSTGPNSPLHF. The chain is built from TRBV27 and TRBJ1-6; possibly TRBD1 for D (6 bases). This CDR3 is 15 amino acids long. Germline V gene sequence: CDR1 MNHEY, CDR2 SMNVEV (reference sequence). Trimming stripped 0 bases from V and 7 bases from J, with 10 bases between.

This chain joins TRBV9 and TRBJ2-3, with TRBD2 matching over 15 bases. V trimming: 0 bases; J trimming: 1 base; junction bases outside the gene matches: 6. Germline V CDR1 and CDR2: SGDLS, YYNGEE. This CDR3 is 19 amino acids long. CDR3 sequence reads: CASSVVGLAGGLRTDTQYF. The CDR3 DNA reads TGTGCCAGCAGCGTAGTAGGACTAGCGGGGGGGCTCCGCACAGATACGCAGTATTTT.

Here the CDR3 DNA reads TGTGCCAGCAGTCTCGACAGCCTCTATGGCTACACCTTC. As protein: CASSLDSLYGYTF. The chain links TRBV6-5 to TRBJ1-2; D is perhaps TRBD1 (5 bases). Germline values: CDR1 MNHEY, CDR2 SVGAGI. Trimming stripped 5 bases from V and 4 bases from J, with 11 bases between. The CDR3 runs 13 residues.

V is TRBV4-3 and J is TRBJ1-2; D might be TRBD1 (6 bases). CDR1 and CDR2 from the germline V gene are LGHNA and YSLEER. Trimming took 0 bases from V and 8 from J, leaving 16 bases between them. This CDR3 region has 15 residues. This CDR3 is CASSQEGAGAGGYTF. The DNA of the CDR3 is TGCGCCAGCAGCCAAGAAGGGGCAGGGGCCGGCGGCTACACCTTC.

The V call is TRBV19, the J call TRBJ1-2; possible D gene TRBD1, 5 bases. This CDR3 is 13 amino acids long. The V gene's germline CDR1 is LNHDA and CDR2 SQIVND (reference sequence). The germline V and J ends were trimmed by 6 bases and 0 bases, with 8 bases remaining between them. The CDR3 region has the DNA TGTGCCAGTAGCGACAGACCTAACTATGGCTACACCTTC. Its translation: CASSDRPNYGYTF.

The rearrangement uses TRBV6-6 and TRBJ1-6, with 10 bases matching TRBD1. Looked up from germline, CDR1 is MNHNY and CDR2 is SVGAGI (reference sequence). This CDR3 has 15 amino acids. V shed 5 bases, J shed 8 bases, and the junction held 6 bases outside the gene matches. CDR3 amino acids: CASSQDRGNDSPLHF. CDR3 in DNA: TGTGCCAGCAGTCAGGACAGGGGGAACGATTCACCCCTCCACTTT.